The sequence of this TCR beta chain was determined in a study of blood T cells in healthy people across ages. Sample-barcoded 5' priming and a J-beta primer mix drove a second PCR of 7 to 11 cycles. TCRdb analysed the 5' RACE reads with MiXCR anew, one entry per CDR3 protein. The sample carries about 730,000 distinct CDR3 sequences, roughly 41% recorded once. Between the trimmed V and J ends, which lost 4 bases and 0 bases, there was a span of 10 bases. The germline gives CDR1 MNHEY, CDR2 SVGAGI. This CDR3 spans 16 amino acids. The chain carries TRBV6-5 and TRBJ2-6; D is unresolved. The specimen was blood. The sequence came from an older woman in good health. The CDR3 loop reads CASSFYAVSGANVLTF. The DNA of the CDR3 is TGTGCCAGCAGTTTCTATGCGGTCTCTGGGGCCAACGTCCTGACTTTC.